This is a list of T cell receptor beta chains from one sample in a study of blood T cell repertoires in COVID-19. Only in-frame clones appear in the TCRdb table, and some are missing; sequencing was by immunoSEQ multiplex PCR. Of approximately 210,000 clones listed, approximately 82% were seen once; the top ten hold approximately 12%. The source material was peripheral blood. The source is a woman aged 40 to 55 with acute or convalescent COVID-19. CDR3s leave out the opening cysteine and the closing phenylalanine or tryptophan. D genes are given only for firm matches.

>TRBJ2-7|12|TRBV5-1|NA
ASSASTGSYEQY
>TRBJ2-1|13|TRBV6-2/TRBV6-3|NA
ASSYSAESYNEQF
>TRBJ2-7|15|TRBV9|TRBD1
ASSGVAPGTGGYEQY
>TRBJ1-2|11|TRBV12-3/TRBV12-4|NA
ASSSVQGAGYT
>TRBJ2-3|15|TRBV11-2|TRBD2
ASSPYSGGGYTDTQY
>TRBJ2-1|14|TRBV2|NA
ASSEGRWSSYNEQF
>TRBJ1-5|11|TRBV12-3/TRBV12-4|NA
ASSFEGNQPQH
>TRBJ1-1|11|TRBV4-1|TRBD1
ASSVTGWTEAF
>TRBJ2-6|14|TRBV7-9|NA
ASSFRDGPGANVLT
>TRBJ1-2|10|TRBV6-4|TRBD1
ASRGTGLGYT
>TRBJ2-2|12|TRBV7-8|TRBD1
ASSRDREAGELF
>TRBJ2-7|10|TRBV2|NA
ASSITGYEQY
>TRBJ2-2|12|TRBV7-9|NA
ASNGVENTGELF
>TRBJ2-7|10|TRBV3-1/TRBV3-2|NA
ASSQLSYEQY
>TRBJ2-7|12|TRBV5-8|NA
ASSFRTPSYEQY
>TRBJ1-1|13|TRBV5-1|NA
ASSLAEGMNTEAF
>TRBJ2-3|14|TRBV3-1/TRBV3-2|TRBD2
ASSQVLGLVTDTQY
>TRBJ2-7|13|TRBV7-2|TRBD2
ASSTPGLAGSEQY
>TRBJ1-1|11|TRBV7-2|NA
ASSLVSDTEAF
>TRBJ2-3|11|TRBV5-6|NA
ASSLVRADTQY
>TRBJ2-5|13|TRBV7-9|NA
ASSLGSGVGETQY
>TRBJ2-3|12|TRBV2|TRBD2
ASSLAGGPDTQY
>TRBJ2-3|11|TRBV5-1|NA
ASSLDTGDTQY
>TRBJ2-1|12|TRBV11-3|NA
ASSLLSGSNEQF
>TRBJ2-7|13|TRBV7-8|NA
ASSTNGGPTYEQY
>TRBJ1-2|10|TRBV6-2/TRBV6-3|NA
ASSFTGQGYT
>TRBJ2-4|12|TRBV25-1|NA
ASSESGTLNIQY
>TRBJ1-2|10|TRBV12-3/TRBV12-4|NA
ASSLIQGSYT
>TRBJ1-4|10|TRBV19|NA
ASSRAGSRLS
>TRBJ1-3|12|TRBV9|NA
ASSVESKGNTIY
>TRBJ2-2|14|TRBV3-1/TRBV3-2|TRBD1
ASSQDQGAFTGELF
>TRBJ1-1|13|TRBV4-3|NA
ASSQDLEGNTEAF
>TRBJ1-2|12|TRBV6-5|NA
ASSPTGPSNGYT
>TRBJ1-1|10|TRBV6-5|NA
ASRRGHTEAF
>TRBJ2-1|15|TRBV6-2/TRBV6-3|TRBD2
ASRPSGTSGGNNEQF
>TRBJ1-6|11|TRBV30|TRBD1
AWPQGDNSPLH
>TRBJ2-7|10|TRBV27|NA
ASSLTGYEQY
>TRBJ2-1|12|TRBV11-3|TRBD1
ASSENRGINEQF
>TRBJ2-7|9|TRBV20-1|NA
SARGNYEQY
>TRBJ1-2|16|TRBV2|TRBD1
ASRDPPGQGFVRDGYT
>TRBJ2-7|13|TRBV30|NA
AWSEFVTRDYEQY
>TRBJ2-5|13|TRBV7-2|TRBD2
ASGHPSGTPETQY
>TRBJ1-5|13|TRBV2|TRBD1
ASKGGDRENQPQH
>TRBJ2-2|11|TRBV6-5|NA
ASNRGNTGELF
>TRBJ2-3|10|TRBV24-1|TRBD2
ATSDYGGGEY
>TRBJ2-7|12|TRBV7-8|NA
ASSQAGSSREQY
>TRBJ1-4|13|TRBV27|NA
ASRPYVSLNEKLF
>TRBJ2-1|14|TRBV9|NA
ASSVVVAEVNNEQF
>TRBJ2-4|13|TRBV7-6|TRBD1
ASSLGPGQEHIQY
>TRBJ2-3|14|TRBV5-1|NA
ASSQFLTSSTDTQY
>TRBJ2-7|15|TRBV4-1|TRBD1
ASSQEEVPTGIYEQY
>TRBJ1-2|11|TRBV19|TRBD1
ATHPDRGVGYT
>TRBJ2-7|14|TRBV12-5|NA
ASGLVGRRISYEQY
>TRBJ1-2|12|TRBV5-4|NA
ASSLVGRGHGYT
>TRBJ1-6|13|TRBV4-3|TRBD1
ASSQVGQGGSPLH
>TRBJ1-3|15|TRBV30|NA
AWSVVPGRASGNTIY
>TRBJ1-6|12|TRBV7-2|NA
ASSPGRRGSPLH
>TRBJ2-3|14|TRBV6-4|TRBD2
ASSMLAGGQTDTQY
>TRBJ2-1|14|TRBV10-3|TRBD2
AISESWIGRTSEQF
>TRBJ2-5|13|TRBV5-1|TRBD1
ATNVNTGQQETQY